The clone carrying this T cell receptor (beta chain) was recorded once. This sample was taken from a study of blood T cell repertoires in COVID-19. Study background: From T cells, B-cell-depleted T cells, or PBMCs came the material, which was cDNA or gDNA.

Study processing details: Reference gene primers were amplified, and this amplification served to estimate nucleated cell counts. Method: immunoSEQ multiplex PCR; TCRdb's copy keeps in-frame clones and lacks some. V and J calls and clone size are as listed in that table; D and trimming were resolved from the DNA. The sample contains about 380,000 clones, more than 75% of which appear only once. What the recovered Cohort 3 donors had was two negative PCRs, clearance, or symptom resolution. This CDR3 spans 16 amino acids. Trimming removed 4 bases from V and 2 bases from J; junction bases left unmatched: 4. Germline CDR1 and CDR2: MNHEY and SVGAGI.

This receptor was taken from a woman aged 18-30 years who had recovered from COVID-19. The chain recombines TRBV6-5 with TRBJ1-6; 8 nucleotides align to TRBD1. Sequenced sample: PBMCs or T cells enriched from blood (not recorded which). DNA for the CDR3: TGTGCCAGCAGTTCTGACAGGGGAGCCTATAATTCACCCCTCCACTTT. This translates into CASSSDRGAYNSPLHF.